This T cell receptor beta chain was sequenced during a study of blood T cell repertoires in COVID-19. Study details: The analysed material was cDNA or gDNA that came from T cells, B-cell-depleted T cells, or PBMCs.

Germline V gives CDR1 SEHNR, CDR2 FQNEAQ (reference sequence). Between the trimmed V and J ends, which lost 1 base and 5 bases, there was a span of 9 bases. This CDR3 is 14 amino acids long. The assay was immunoSEQ multiplex PCR, and TCRdb's table has in-frame clones only and misses some. The table has a few hundred thousand clones, around 90% seen once; the top ten hold around 3%. The sample taken for sequencing was peripheral blood. V gene TRBV7-9 combines with J gene TRBJ1-5, with D unresolved. The receptor's source is a young woman with COVID-19, enrolled during active disease. The CDR3 reads CASSLEGRHQPQHF. CDR3 DNA sequence: TGTGCCAGCAGCTTAGAAGGGAGGCATCAGCCCCAGCATTTT.